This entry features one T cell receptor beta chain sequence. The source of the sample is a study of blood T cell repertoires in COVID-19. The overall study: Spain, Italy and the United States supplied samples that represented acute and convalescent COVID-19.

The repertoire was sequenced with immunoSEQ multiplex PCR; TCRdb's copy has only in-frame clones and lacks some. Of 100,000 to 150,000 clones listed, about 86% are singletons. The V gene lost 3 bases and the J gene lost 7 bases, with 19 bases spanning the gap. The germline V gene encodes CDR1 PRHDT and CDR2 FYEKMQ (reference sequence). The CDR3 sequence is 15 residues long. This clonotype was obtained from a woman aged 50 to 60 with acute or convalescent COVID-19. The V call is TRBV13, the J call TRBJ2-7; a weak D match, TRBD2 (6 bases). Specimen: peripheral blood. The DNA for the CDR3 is TGTGCCAGCAGCTTCCCTAGCCGGGGGATTGGGGAGCAGTACTTC. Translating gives CASSFPSRGIGEQYF. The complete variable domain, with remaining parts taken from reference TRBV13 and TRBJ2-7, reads AAGVIQSPRHLIKEKRETATLKCYPIPRHDTVYWYQQGPGQDPQFLISFYEKMQSDKGSIPDRFSAQQFSDYHSELNMSSLELGDSALYFCASSFPSRGIGEQYFGPGTRLTVT.